The 15 T cell receptor beta chains listed next were all sequenced from one sample in a study of post-analysis software for immune sequencing data. Carried by the TCR beta cDNA libraries were unique molecular identifiers. TCRdb reprocessed the PCR reads via MiXCR and lists one record per CDR3 protein. In the table there are about 540,000 distinct CDR3 sequences, around 34% of which are singletons. Study results and limitations: Roughly five TRBV segments appeared more often in patients than in controls, and TRBV5-6, TRBV5-1 and TRBV20-1 were among these.

These receptors lack a known antigen. The sequenced sample consisted of blood. The receptor source for this set is a girl younger than 18 with multiple sclerosis.

There are a few counts of this clonotype. The chain employs TRBV9 and TRBJ2-3, with 7 bases lining up with TRBD2. The CDR3 totals 14 residues. Germline V gene data show CDR1 as SGDLS and CDR2 as YYNGEE. Trimming took 6 bases from V and 3 from J; bases not matched to a gene: 7. CDR3 DNA sequence: TGTGCCAGCAAGACGGGGGAGGGAACAGATACGCAGTATTTT. This gives the protein CASKTGEGTDTQYF.

The rearrangement uses TRBV20-1 and TRBJ2-2; 7 bases map to TRBD2. CDR3 size: 15 residues. Germline V gives CDR1 DFQATT, CDR2 SNEGSKA (reference sequence). J lost 0 bases, V lost 3 bases, and 4 bases had no gene match. For the CDR3, the DNA is TGCAGTGCTAGTATTACTAGCGCGAACACCGGGGAGCTGTTTTTT. Its translation is CSASITSANTGELFF.

The chain joins TRBV20-1 to TRBJ2-3, with 12 bases lining up with TRBD2. V dropped 3 bases and J dropped 6; count of bases not matched to a gene: 7. Germline CDR1 DFQATT, CDR2 SNEGSKA (reference sequence). The CDR3 is 15 amino acids. CDR3 sequence: CSASHTSGGMDTQYF. CDR3 DNA: TGCAGTGCTAGCCACACTAGCGGGGGGATGGATACGCAGTATTTT.

J is TRBJ2-2 and V is TRBV28, with D hard to call. V dropped 6 bases and J dropped 1 base, with 15 bases sitting between them. CDR1 is MDHEN, CDR2 SYDVKM, per germline. The CDR3 has 16 residues. CDR3 DNA sequence: TGTGCCAGCAGCTCCGGGCAGGAAAGGAACACCGGGGAGCTGTTTTTT. This gives the protein CASSSGQERNTGELFF.

V gene TRBV6-6 combines with J gene TRBJ2-5, with 12 bases lining up with TRBD2. The ends lost 7 bases at V and 2 bases at J; junction bases unmatched: 5. From germline, CDR1 is MNHNY and CDR2 SVGAGI (reference sequence). This CDR3 is 15 amino acids long. The DNA for the CDR3 is TGTGCCAGCACCAGACTAGCGGGGGCTCAAGAGACCCAGTACTTC. Translated, it gives CASTRLAGAQETQYF.

The chain uses TRBV7-9 and TRBJ2-7, with 10 bases that match TRBD2. From germline, CDR1 is SEHNR and CDR2 FQNEAQ (reference sequence). The CDR3 loop spans 16 amino acids. J gave up 4 bases and V 0 bases, and 6 bases lay outside the gene matches. CDR3 bases: TGTGCCAGCAGCTTAGCGCTAAGCGGGGGGGAGTACGAGCAGTACTTC. Protein sequence: CASSLALSGGEYEQYF.

The chain carries TRBV15 and TRBJ2-5, with D unresolved. Germline CDR1 LNHNV, CDR2 YYDKDF (reference sequence). The CDR3 totals 14 residues. The V end lost 1 base, the J end lost 4 bases, and 10 bases lay between the germline ends. The CDR3 nucleotides read TGTGCCACCAGCAGAGTTTACAATGGAGAGACCCAGTACTTC. Its translation: CATSRVYNGETQYF.

J is TRBJ2-3 and V is TRBV6-1; D remains unclear. Germline V gene sequence: CDR1 MNHNS, CDR2 SASEGT. This CDR3 region has 15 residues. The V and J ends lost 6 bases and 0 bases respectively, with 13 bases between them. Written as DNA, the CDR3 is TGTGCCAGCAGACCATTCGGTCCTAGCACAGATACGCAGTATTTT. Amino acid sequence: CASRPFGPSTDTQYF.

The chain combines TRBV11-2 with TRBJ2-1; 11 nucleotides match TRBD2. V shed 1 base and J 8 bases; nucleotides not matched to a gene: 13. This CDR3 has 18 amino acids. Per the germline V gene, CDR1 is SGHAT and CDR2 is FQNNGV. The CDR3 protein is CASSLGVAGGPVVYEQFF. The CDR3 DNA reads TGTGCCAGCAGCTTAGGGGTAGCGGGGGGGCCAGTGGTCTATGAGCAGTTCTTC.

This clonotype was detected a few times. The chain carries TRBV7-6 and TRBJ2-1; D is possibly TRBD2 (7 bases). Trimming cost V 0 bases and J 9 bases, with 12 bases left between them. Germline loops: CDR1 SGHVS, CDR2 FNYEAQ. The CDR3 sequence is 14 residues long. The CDR3 nucleotides are TGTGCCAGCAGCTTAGCCGGGGGGCAGAGTGAGCAGTTCTTC. Translation: CASSLAGGQSEQFF.

The chain joins TRBV9 to TRBJ1-2; D is undetermined. Trimming took 4 bases from V and 1 from J, leaving 17 bases between them. Germline lookup yields CDR1 SGDLS and CDR2 YYNGEE. The CDR3 has 16 residues. CDR3 DNA: TGTGCCAGCAGCAACATCCTGGGCGGATATAACTATGGCTACACCTTC. Its protein is CASSNILGGYNYGYTF.

This chain links TRBV25-1 with TRBJ1-4; tentatively, D is TRBD1 (5 bases). CDR3 length equals 16 residues. Between the trimmed V and J ends, which lost 3 bases and 0 bases, there was a span of 11 bases. The germline V gene encodes CDR1 MGHDK and CDR2 SYGVNS. The CDR3 reads CASSDPRGPTNEKLFF. CDR3 DNA: TGTGCCAGCAGTGATCCCCGGGGACCAACTAATGAAAAACTGTTTTTT.

This clonotype was counted between two and nine times. The genes are TRBV20-1 and TRBJ2-1, with D maybe TRBD1 (6 bases). Trimming removed 7 bases from V and 0 bases from J, with 13 bases in between. The CDR3 covers 14 residues. The V gene's germline CDR1 is DFQATT and CDR2 SNEGSKA (reference sequence). In nucleotides, the CDR3 is TGCAGTGGATCCGGGACAAGCTCCTACAATGAGCAGTTCTTC. Protein product: CSGSGTSSYNEQFF.

This clonotype was observed a few times. The V and J genes are TRBV12-3 or TRBV12-4 and TRBJ2-7; weak D call: TRBD1 (5 bases). TRBJ2-5 explains the end of the DNA better; the J call may be wrong. The CDR3 sequence is 12 residues long. The CDR3 is CASSPSQGTQYF. CDR3 nucleotides: TGTGCCAGCAGTCCCTCTCAGGGGACCCAGTACTTC.

Many counts were recorded for this clonotype. This chain links TRBV5-1 with TRBJ2-3; TRBD2 matches at 9 bases. Germline V gene data show CDR1 as SGHRS and CDR2 as YFSETQ. This CDR3 is built from 16 residues. Germline trimming cut 4 bases from V and 0 bases from J; bases unmatched to any gene: 6. The CDR3 nucleotides read TGCGCCAGCAGCCATCTCCTAGCGGGAAGCACAGATACGCAGTATTTT. It specifies CASSHLLAGSTDTQYF.